This T cell receptor (beta chain) was recorded in a study of cytotoxic CD8 clonotypes in ibrutinib-treated CLL. Only in-frame clones appear in the TCRdb table, and some are missing; sequencing was by immunoSEQ multiplex PCR. Of fewer than 13,000 clones listed, about four fifths are singletons. Germline trimming cut 8 bases from V and 1 base from J; bases unmatched to any gene: 4. Germline V CDR1 and CDR2: SGHTA, FQGNSA. This CDR3 contains 16 residues. J is TRBJ2-2 and V is TRBV7-2, with TRBD2 matching 13 bases. This clonotype was obtained from a human donor with chronic lymphocytic leukemia. This specimen consisted of PBMCs, obtained at disease progression, from a patient treated with ibrutinib. CDR3 residues: CASRTSGGQNTGELFF. Here the CDR3 DNA reads TGTGCCAGCCGGACTAGCGGGGGCCAGAACACCGGGGAGCTGTTTTTT. Based on the CDR3 plus reference TRBV7-2 and TRBJ2-2, the full variable domain is GAGVSQSPSNKVTEKGKDVELRCDPISGHTALYWYRQSLGQGLEFLIYFQGNSAPDKSGLPSDRFSAERTGGSVSTLTIQRTQQEDSAVYLCASRTSGGQNTGELFFGEGSRLTVL.